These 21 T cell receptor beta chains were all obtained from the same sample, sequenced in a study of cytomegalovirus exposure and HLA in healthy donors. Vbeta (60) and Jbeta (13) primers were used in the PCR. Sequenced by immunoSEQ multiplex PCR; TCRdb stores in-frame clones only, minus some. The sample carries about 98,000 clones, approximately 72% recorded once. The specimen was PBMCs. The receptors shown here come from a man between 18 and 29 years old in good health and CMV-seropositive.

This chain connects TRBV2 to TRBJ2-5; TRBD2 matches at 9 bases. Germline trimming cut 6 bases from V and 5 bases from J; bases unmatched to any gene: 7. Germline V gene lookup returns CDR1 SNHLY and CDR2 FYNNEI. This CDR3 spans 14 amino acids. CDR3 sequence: CASRAGLAGETQYF. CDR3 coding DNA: TGTGCCAGCAGGGCGGGACTAGCAGGGGAGACCCAGTACTTC.

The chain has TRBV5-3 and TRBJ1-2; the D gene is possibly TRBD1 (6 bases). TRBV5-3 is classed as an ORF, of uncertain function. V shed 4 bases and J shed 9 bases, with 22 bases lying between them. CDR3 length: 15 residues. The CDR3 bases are TGTGCCAGAAGCCGGCAGGGGAGAAAGGCCCTGAGCTACACCTTC. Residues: CARSRQGRKALSYTF.

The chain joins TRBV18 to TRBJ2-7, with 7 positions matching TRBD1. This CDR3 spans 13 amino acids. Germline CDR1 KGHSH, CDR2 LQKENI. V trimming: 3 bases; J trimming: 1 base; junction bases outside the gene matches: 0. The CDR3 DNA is TGTGCCAGCTCACCGGGACAGTCCTACGAGCAGTACTTC. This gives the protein CASSPGQSYEQYF.

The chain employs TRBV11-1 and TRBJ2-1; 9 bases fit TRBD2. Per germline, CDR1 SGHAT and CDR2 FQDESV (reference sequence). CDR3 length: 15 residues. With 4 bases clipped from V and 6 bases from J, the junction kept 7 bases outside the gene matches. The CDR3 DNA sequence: TGTGCCAGCAGCTCATCGGGACTAGCACTCAATGAGCAGTTCTTC. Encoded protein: CASSSSGLALNEQFF.

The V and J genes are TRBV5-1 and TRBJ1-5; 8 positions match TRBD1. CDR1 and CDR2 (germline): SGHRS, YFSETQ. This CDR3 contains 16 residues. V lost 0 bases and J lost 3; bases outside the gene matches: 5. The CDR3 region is CASSLGTGPANQPQHF. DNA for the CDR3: TGCGCCAGCAGCTTGGGGACAGGGCCCGCCAATCAGCCCCAGCATTTT.

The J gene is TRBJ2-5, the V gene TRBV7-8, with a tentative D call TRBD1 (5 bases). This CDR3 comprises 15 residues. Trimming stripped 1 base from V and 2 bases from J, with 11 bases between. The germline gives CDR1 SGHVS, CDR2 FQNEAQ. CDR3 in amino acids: CASSLVRAGQETQYF. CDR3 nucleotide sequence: TGTGCCAGCAGCTTAGTTAGGGCAGGGCAAGAGACCCAGTACTTC.

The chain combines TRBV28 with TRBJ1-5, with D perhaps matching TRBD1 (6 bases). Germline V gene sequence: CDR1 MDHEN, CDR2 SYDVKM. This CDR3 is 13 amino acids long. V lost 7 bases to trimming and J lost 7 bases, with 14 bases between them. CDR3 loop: CASMGALRQPQHF. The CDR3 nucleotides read TGTGCCAGCATGGGGGCGCTTAGGCAGCCCCAGCATTTT.

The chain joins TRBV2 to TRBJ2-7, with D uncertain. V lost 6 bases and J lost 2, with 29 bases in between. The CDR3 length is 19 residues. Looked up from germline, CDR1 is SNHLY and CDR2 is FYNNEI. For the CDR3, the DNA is TGTGCCAGCAGGAGTACTTTTTCCCTCCTAGGTGCCTCTACCTACGAGCAGTACTTC. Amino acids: CASRSTFSLLGASTYEQYF.

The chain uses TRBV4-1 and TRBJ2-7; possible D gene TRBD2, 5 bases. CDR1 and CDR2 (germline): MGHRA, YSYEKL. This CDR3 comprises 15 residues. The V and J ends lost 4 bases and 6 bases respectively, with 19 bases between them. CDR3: CASSPAQAIGLEQYF. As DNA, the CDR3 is TGCGCCAGCAGCCCAGCCCAGGCCATAGGACTCGAGCAGTACTTC.

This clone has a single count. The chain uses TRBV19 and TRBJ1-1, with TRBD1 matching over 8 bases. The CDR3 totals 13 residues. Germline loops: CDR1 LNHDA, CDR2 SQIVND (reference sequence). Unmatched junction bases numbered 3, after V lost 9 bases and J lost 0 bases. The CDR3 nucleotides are TGTGCCAGCGACAGGGGCCTGAACACTGAAGCTTTCTTT. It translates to CASDRGLNTEAFF.

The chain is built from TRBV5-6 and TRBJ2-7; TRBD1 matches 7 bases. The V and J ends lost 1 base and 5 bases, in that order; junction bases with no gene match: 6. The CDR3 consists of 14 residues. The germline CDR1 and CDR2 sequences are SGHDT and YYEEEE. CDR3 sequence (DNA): TGTGCCAGCAGCTTGTTCACAGGGGACAACGAGCAGTACTTC. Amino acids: CASSLFTGDNEQYF.

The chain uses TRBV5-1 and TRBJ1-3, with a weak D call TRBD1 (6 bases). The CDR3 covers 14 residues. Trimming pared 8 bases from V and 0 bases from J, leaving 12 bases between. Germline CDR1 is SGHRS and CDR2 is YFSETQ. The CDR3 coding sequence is TGCGCCAGTAAGGACAGTAACTCTGGAAACACCATATATTTT. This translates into CASKDSNSGNTIYF.

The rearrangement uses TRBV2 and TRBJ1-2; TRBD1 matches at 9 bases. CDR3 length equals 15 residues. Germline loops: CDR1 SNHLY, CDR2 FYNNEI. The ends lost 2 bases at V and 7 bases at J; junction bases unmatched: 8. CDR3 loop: CASSERDRGEGGYTF. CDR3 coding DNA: TGTGCCAGCAGTGAAAGAGACAGGGGGGAAGGTGGCTACACCTTC.

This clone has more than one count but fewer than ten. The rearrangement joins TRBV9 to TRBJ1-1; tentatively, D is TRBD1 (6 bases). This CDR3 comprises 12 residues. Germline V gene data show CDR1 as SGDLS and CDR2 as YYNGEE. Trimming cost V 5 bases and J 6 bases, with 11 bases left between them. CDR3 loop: CASRGDNAEAFF. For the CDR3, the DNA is TGTGCCAGCAGAGGGGACAACGCTGAAGCTTTCTTT. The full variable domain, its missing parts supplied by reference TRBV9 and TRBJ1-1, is DSGVTQTPKHLITATGQRVTLRCSPRSGDLSVYWYQQSLDQGLQFLIQYYNGEERAKGNILERFSAQQFPDLHSELNLSSLELGDSALYFCASRGDNAEAFFGQGTRLTVV.

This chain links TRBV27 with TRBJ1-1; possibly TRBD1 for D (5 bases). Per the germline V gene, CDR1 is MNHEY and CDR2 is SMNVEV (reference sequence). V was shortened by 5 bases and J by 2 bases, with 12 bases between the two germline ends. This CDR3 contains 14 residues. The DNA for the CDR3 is TGTGCCAGCAGTCCGCGACAGATAAACACTGAAGCTTTCTTT. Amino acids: CASSPRQINTEAFF.

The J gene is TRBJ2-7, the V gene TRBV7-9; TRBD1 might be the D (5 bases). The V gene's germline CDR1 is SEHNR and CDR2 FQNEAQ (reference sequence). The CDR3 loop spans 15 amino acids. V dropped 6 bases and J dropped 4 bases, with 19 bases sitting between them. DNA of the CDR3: TGTGCCAGCAGACAGGTAGGGCAGGGTGATTACGAGCAGTACTTC. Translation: CASRQVGQGDYEQYF.

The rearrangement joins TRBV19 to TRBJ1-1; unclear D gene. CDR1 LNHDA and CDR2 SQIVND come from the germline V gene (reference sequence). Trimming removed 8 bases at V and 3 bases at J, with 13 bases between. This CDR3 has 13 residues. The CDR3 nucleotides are TGTGCCAGTTTAAATAATGCGGACACTGAAGCTTTCTTT. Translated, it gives CASLNNADTEAFF.

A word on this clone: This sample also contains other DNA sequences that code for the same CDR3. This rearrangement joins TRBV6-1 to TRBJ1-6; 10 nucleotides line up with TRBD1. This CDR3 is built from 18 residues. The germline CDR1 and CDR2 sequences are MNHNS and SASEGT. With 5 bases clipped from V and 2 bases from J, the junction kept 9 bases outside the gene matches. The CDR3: CASSKGTGATTYNSPLHF. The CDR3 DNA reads TGTGCCAGCAGTAAAGGGACAGGGGCAACGACCTATAATTCACCCCTCCACTTT.

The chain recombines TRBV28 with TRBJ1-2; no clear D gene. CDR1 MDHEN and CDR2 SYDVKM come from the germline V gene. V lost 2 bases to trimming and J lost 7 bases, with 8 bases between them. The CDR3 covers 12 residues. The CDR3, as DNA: TGTGCCAGCAGTTTAGGCAGCGGTGGCTACACCTTC. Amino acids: CASSLGSGGYTF.

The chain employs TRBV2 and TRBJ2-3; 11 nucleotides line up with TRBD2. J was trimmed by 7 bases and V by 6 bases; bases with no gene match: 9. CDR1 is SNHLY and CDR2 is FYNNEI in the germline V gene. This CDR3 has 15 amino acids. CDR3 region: CASRSSSGGSNTQYF. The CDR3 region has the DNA TGTGCCAGCAGGTCGTCTAGCGGGGGGTCGAATACGCAGTATTTT.

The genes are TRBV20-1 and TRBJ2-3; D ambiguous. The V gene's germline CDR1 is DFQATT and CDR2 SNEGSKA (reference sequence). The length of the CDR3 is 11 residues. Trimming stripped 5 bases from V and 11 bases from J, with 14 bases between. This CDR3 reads CSAGDLSGQYF. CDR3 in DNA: TGCAGTGCTGGCGACCTGTCGGGGCAGTATTTT.